Listed here are 13 T cell receptor beta chains from one sample, sequenced in a study of T cell repertoires in cytomegalovirus infection. Their specific antigens are unknown. TCRdb passed the reads through MiXCR, listing each CDR3 protein once. Seen here are around 430,000 distinct CDR3 sequences, roughly 46% observed once, and the top ten hold about 39%. Sequencing was performed on cultured PBMCs, taken from culture after CMV antigen stimulation. Receptor source: a human donor in good health (CMV status not recorded). Some clones in this sample may be carry-over from other donors' samples.

The V call is TRBV20-1, the J call TRBJ2-1; 10 positions agree with TRBD1. The CDR3 consists of 18 residues. V trimming: 4 bases; J trimming: 6 bases; junction bases outside the gene matches: 18. The germline V gene encodes CDR1 DFQATT and CDR2 SNEGSKA (reference sequence). The CDR3 nucleotides read TGCAGTGCTACCTGGGACAGGGGATCACCAAGTCTGGTCAATGAGCAGTTCTTC. Translated: CSATWDRGSPSLVNEQFF.

V usage is TRBV12-3 or TRBV12-4 and J usage is TRBJ2-6; D unresolved. The CDR3 is 15 amino acids. V lost 3 bases to trimming and J lost 6 bases, with 12 bases between them. The CDR3 protein is CASSLLGFEANVLTF. CDR3 in DNA: TGTGCCAGCAGTTTGTTGGGTTTTGAGGCCAACGTCCTGACTTTC.

The chain has TRBV7-8 and TRBJ2-2; 14 positions match TRBD2. V gave up 5 bases and J gave up 6 bases; unmatched junction bases: 8. Germline loops: CDR1 SGHVS, CDR2 FQNEAQ. There are 17 residues in the CDR3. CDR3 loop: CASSIPGLAGDPGELFF. CDR3 DNA: TGTGCCAGCAGCATACCGGGACTAGCGGGGGATCCCGGGGAGCTGTTTTTT.

The CDR3 coding sequence is TGTGCCAGCAGCTCGGGGACAGGCTGGGACACTGAAGCTTTCTTT. It codes for CASSSGTGWDTEAFF. This chain links TRBV7-9 with TRBJ1-1; 8 nucleotides match TRBD1. V shed 4 bases, J shed 3 bases, and the junction held 7 bases outside the gene matches. Germline V gene lookup returns CDR1 SEHNR and CDR2 FQNEAQ (reference sequence). This CDR3 comprises 15 residues.

This clonotype was counted only a few times. The chain employs TRBV7-9 and TRBJ1-2; 7 nucleotides line up with TRBD1. V trimming: 1 base; J trimming: 8 bases; junction bases outside the gene matches: 22. Germline V gene lookup returns CDR1 SEHNR and CDR2 FQNEAQ (reference sequence). The CDR3 covers 19 residues. Written as DNA, the CDR3 is TGTGCCAGCAGCTTAGAGTCCCCCCGGGACAGAGCCTTGCGGGGGGGCTACACCTTC. The encoded protein is CASSLESPRDRALRGGYTF.

The CDR3 sequence: CASSPDGGQNQPQHF. For the CDR3, the DNA is TGTGCCAGCAGCCCAGATGGGGGCCAGAATCAGCCCCAGCATTTT. This sequence joins TRBV5-5 and TRBJ1-5; D is possibly TRBD1 (6 bases). Germline values: CDR1 SGHKS, CDR2 YYEKEE (reference sequence). The CDR3 extends over 15 amino acids. V shed 4 bases and J shed 4 bases, with 15 bases lying between them.

The rearrangement links TRBV7-2 to TRBJ2-3; 9 bases fit TRBD1. Germline assignment: CDR1 SGHTA and CDR2 FQGNSA. Unmatched junction bases numbered 5, after V lost 6 bases and J lost 4 bases. CDR3 length: 14 amino acids. CDR3 coding DNA: TGTGCCAGCAGTTTGGGACAGGGCCCAGATACGCAGTATTTT. Its protein is CASSLGQGPDTQYF. Full variable domain (rest looked up from reference TRBV7-2 and TRBJ2-3): GAGVSQSPSNKVTEKGKDVELRCDPISGHTALYWYRQSLGQGLEFLIYFQGNSAPDKSGLPSDRFSAERTGGSVSTLTIQRTQQEDSAVYLCASSLGQGPDTQYFGPGTRLTVL.

This clonotype was recorded a few times. The CDR3 loop reads CASITGTGYETQYF. The CDR3 DNA reads as TGTGCCAGCATAACGGGGACCGGGTATGAGACCCAGTACTTC. The chain combines TRBV6-1 with TRBJ2-5; D tentatively reads TRBD1 or TRBD2 (5 bases each). Germline assignment: CDR1 MNHNS and CDR2 SASEGT. This CDR3 comprises 14 residues. Deletions cut 7 bases from V and 5 bases from J, with 17 bases between.

V usage is TRBV2 and J usage is TRBJ2-5; D unresolved. Germline values: CDR1 SNHLY, CDR2 FYNNEI. Trimming took 1 base from V and 5 from J, leaving 11 bases between them. The length of the CDR3 is 14 residues. This CDR3 is CASSEVGGWETQYF. For the CDR3, the DNA is TGTGCCAGCAGTGAAGTAGGCGGTTGGGAGACCCAGTACTTC.

This sequence joins TRBV7-9 and TRBJ2-7, with D perhaps TRBD1 (6 bases). Germline V gene lookup returns CDR1 SEHNR and CDR2 FQNEAQ (reference sequence). Trimming removed 5 bases at V and 7 bases at J, with 18 bases between. The CDR3 consists of 14 residues. The CDR3 DNA reads TGTGCCAGCAGCGAAGGGGGTTCAATGGGAGAGCAGTACTTC. Protein: CASSEGGSMGEQYF.

The chain is built from TRBV2 and TRBJ1-2; 9 bases align to TRBD1. Trimming removed 5 bases from V and 7 bases from J; junction bases left unmatched: 8. The CDR3 spans 14 residues. The germline V gene encodes CDR1 SNHLY and CDR2 FYNNEI. The CDR3 nucleotides read TGTGCCAGCAGTCCAGGACAGGGGTACGGTGGCTACACCTTC. Translated: CASSPGQGYGGYTF.

The V gene is TRBV5-1, the J gene TRBJ1-2; no firm D call. Per germline, CDR1 SGHRS and CDR2 YFSETQ. The CDR3 contains 14 residues. V was cut by 0 bases and J by 0 bases, with 6 bases left in between. The CDR3 protein is CASSLESPNYGYTF. The CDR3 DNA reads TGCGCCAGCAGCTTGGAAAGTCCTAACTATGGCTACACCTTC. The full variable domain, in which reference TRBV5-1 and TRBJ1-2 provide the parts outside the CDR3, is KAGVTQTPRYLIKTRGQQVTLSCSPISGHRSVSWYQQTPGQGLQFLFEYFSETQRNKGNFPGRFSGRQFSNSRSEMNVSTLELGDSALYLCASSLESPNYGYTFGSGTRLTVV.

Comments on this clonotype: A junction boundary mismatches the germline segment, possibly from a read error. CDR3 loop: CASSFRGRDTDPQYF. The DNA for the CDR3 is TGTGCCAGCAGCTTTCGGGGGAGGGACACAGATCCGCAGTATTTT. The chain is built from TRBV7-8 and TRBJ2-3; D may be TRBD2 (7 bases). This CDR3 is built from 15 residues. The germline V gene has CDR1 SGHVS and CDR2 FQNEAQ.